This is a list of T cell receptor beta chains from one sample in a study of cytomegalovirus exposure and HLA in healthy donors. TCRdb keeps only in-frame clones here, not all; method: immunoSEQ multiplex PCR. The table has around 130,000 clones, about nine tenths seen once. Source material: PBMCs. These receptor sequences come from a man younger than 40 in good health and CMV-seronegative. The CDR3 runs from the conserved cysteine through the conserved F or W. Each record gives: V gene, D gene, CDR3 length, CDR3 protein. A D gene is named only where the DNA matches it firmly.

v_gene: TRBV19; d_gene: -; len: 14; CDR3aa: CATNRVSSNQPQHF
v_gene: TRBV7-9; d_gene: -; len: 14; CDR3aa: CASRPPGGTDTQYF
v_gene: TRBV5-6; d_gene: -; len: 13; CDR3aa: CASRSDSFNEQFF
v_gene: TRBV5-4; d_gene: -; len: 17; CDR3aa: CASSSYDTSSYNSPLHF
v_gene: TRBV6-1; d_gene: -; len: 12; CDR3aa: CASEASGNTIYF
v_gene: TRBV5-4; d_gene: TRBD1; len: 18; CDR3aa: CASSSTSGTGARGTEAFF
v_gene: TRBV5-1; d_gene: -; len: 13; CDR3aa: CASSPMGPDEQFF
v_gene: TRBV19; d_gene: TRBD1; len: 15; CDR3aa: CASSIGGQGINEQYF
v_gene: TRBV27; d_gene: TRBD1; len: 15; CDR3aa: CASSLRQGTTYEQYF
v_gene: TRBV7-9; d_gene: -; len: 14; CDR3aa: CASSGAGSRSPLHF
v_gene: TRBV12-5; d_gene: -; len: 16; CDR3aa: CASGLVQPGSTDTQYF
v_gene: TRBV27; d_gene: TRBD1; len: 15; CDR3aa: CASSSRKGARSEAFF
v_gene: TRBV6-6; d_gene: TRBD1; len: 13; CDR3aa: CASRPRGPYEQYF
v_gene: TRBV7-8; d_gene: -; len: 15; CDR3aa: CASSPSRLRTYEQYF
v_gene: TRBV6-1; d_gene: -; len: 13; CDR3aa: CASRMTAAYGYTF
v_gene: TRBV19; d_gene: TRBD1; len: 14; CDR3aa: CASRPGQGSYEQYF
v_gene: TRBV7-9; d_gene: -; len: 18; CDR3aa: CASSLTGQPFSGANVLTF